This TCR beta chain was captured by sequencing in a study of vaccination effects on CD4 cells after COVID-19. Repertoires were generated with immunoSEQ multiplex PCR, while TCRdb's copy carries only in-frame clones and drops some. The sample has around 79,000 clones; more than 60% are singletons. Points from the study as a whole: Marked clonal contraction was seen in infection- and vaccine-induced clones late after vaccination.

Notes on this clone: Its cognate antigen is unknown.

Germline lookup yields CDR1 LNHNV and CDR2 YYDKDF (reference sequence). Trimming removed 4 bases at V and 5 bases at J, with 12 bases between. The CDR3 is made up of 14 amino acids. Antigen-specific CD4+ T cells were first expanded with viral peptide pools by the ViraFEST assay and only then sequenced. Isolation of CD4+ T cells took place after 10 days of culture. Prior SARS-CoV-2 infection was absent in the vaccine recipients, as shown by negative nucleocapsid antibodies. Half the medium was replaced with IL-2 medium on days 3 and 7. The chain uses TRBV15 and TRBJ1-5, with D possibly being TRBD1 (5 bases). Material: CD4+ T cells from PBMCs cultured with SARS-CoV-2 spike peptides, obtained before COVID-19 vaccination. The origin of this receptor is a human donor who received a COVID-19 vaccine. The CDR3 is CATSIIWGDQPQHF. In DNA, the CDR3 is TGTGCCACCAGCATCATTTGGGGGGATCAGCCCCAGCATTTT.